The next 28 T cell receptor beta chains were all read from a single sample in a study of blood T cell repertoires in COVID-19. TCRdb's table, derived via immunoSEQ multiplex PCR, lists solely in-frame clones and lacks some. The sample has roughly 430,000 clones, approximately 88% seen once. Sequenced material: PBMCs or T cells enriched from blood (not recorded which). The receptors come from a woman in her thirties or forties with acute COVID-19.

This chain joins TRBV5-8 and TRBJ1-3, with D tentatively TRBD1 (5 bases). Looked up from germline, CDR1 is SGHTS and CDR2 is YDEGEE. The V end lost 3 bases, the J end lost 2 bases, and 15 bases lay between the germline ends. The CDR3 is made up of 16 amino acids. CDR3: CASSSLQAPPGNTIYF. CDR3 DNA sequence: TGTGCCAGCAGCTCGTTACAGGCACCTCCTGGAAACACCATATATTTT.

This chain connects TRBV27 to TRBJ1-1; a weak D match, TRBD1 (6 bases). The germline V gene encodes CDR1 MNHEY and CDR2 SMNVEV (reference sequence). The V end was cut by 7 bases, the J end by 5 bases, with 14 bases between. The CDR3 contains 13 residues. CDR3 region: CASTADRMTEAFF. DNA of the CDR3: TGTGCCAGCACCGCCGACAGGATGACTGAAGCTTTCTTT.

V and J are TRBV5-1 and TRBJ1-2; the match to TRBD1 covers 9 bases. This CDR3 is built from 15 residues. Trimming took 3 bases from V and 2 from J; bases not matched to a gene: 5. Germline CDR1 SGHRS, CDR2 YFSETQ. CDR3 protein: CASSSPGQGNYGYTF. CDR3 DNA: TGCGCCAGCAGCTCTCCGGGACAGGGAAACTATGGCTACACCTTC. The complete variable domain, with remaining parts taken from reference TRBV5-1 and TRBJ1-2, reads KAGVTQTPRYLIKTRGQQVTLSCSPISGHRSVSWYQQTPGQGLQFLFEYFSETQRNKGNFPGRFSGRQFSNSRSEMNVSTLELGDSALYLCASSSPGQGNYGYTFGSGTRLTVV.

The chain couples TRBV12-2 to TRBJ1-5; TRBD1 is the table's D call, not checked against the DNA. TRBV12-2 is a pseudogene locus. This CDR3 has 18 residues. CDR3 in amino acids: CASRIDRGRVYSNQPQHF. CDR3 nucleotides: TGTGCAAGTCGCATCGACAGGGGACGGGTCTATAGCAATCAGCCCCAGCATTTT.

The chain combines TRBV7-9 with TRBJ1-2; a possible D gene is TRBD1 (6 bases). The germline V and J ends were trimmed by 10 bases and 4 bases, with 10 bases remaining between them. Germline CDR1 reads SEHNR; CDR2 reads FQNEAQ (reference sequence). The CDR3 contains 11 residues. In DNA, the CDR3 is TGTGCCATAGGGGGTGCCTATGGCTACACCTTC. Translation: CAIGGAYGYTF.

The genes are TRBV2 and TRBJ2-7, with 7 bases identical to TRBD1. J lost 0 bases, V lost 5 bases, and 4 bases had no gene match. Germline assignment: CDR1 SNHLY and CDR2 FYNNEI. The CDR3 runs to 14 residues. The CDR3 spells CASSRQGPSYEQYF. CDR3 nucleotide sequence: TGTGCCAGCAGTCGACAGGGTCCCTCCTACGAGCAGTACTTC.

In this sample, this clone turned up a few times. This sequence joins TRBV15 and TRBJ2-7; D is possibly TRBD2 (5 bases). V gave up 0 bases and J gave up 2 bases, with 11 bases separating them. This CDR3 is built from 15 residues. Germline V gene data show CDR1 as LNHNV and CDR2 as YYDKDF (reference sequence). The CDR3 DNA reads as TGTGCCACCAGCAGAGATAGCGCGCTAGCCTACGAGCAGTACTTC. This gives the protein CATSRDSALAYEQYF.

A single count supports this clone. The chain recombines TRBV10-3 with TRBJ1-4; D gene uncertain. The CDR3 has 14 amino acids. Germline-derived CDR1 and CDR2 are ENHRY and SYGVKD. V was clipped by 3 bases and J by 8 bases, with 13 bases between them. As DNA, the CDR3 is TGTGCCATCAGTGATTCAGTGGCGGGCGAAAAACTGTTTTTT. Translating it yields CAISDSVAGEKLFF.

The chain has TRBV6-1 and TRBJ1-2, with D possibly matching TRBD1 (5 bases). Germline V gives CDR1 MNHNS, CDR2 SASEGT. The CDR3 contains 17 residues. V was trimmed by 3 bases and J by 0 bases, leaving 17 bases between them. The DNA for the CDR3 is TGTGCCAGCAGTGATCCGGCCTTGTTAGGGGCTAACTATGGCTACACCTTC. Its translation: CASSDPALLGANYGYTF.

The sample holds one count of this clone. This chain joins TRBV18 and TRBJ2-2; D is possibly TRBD1 (6 bases). Trimming left V 6 bases short and J 6 bases short, with 8 bases between. CDR3 length: 12 residues. Germline values: CDR1 KGHSH, CDR2 LQKENI. The CDR3 DNA follows: TGTGCCAGCTCGCAGGGGTCCGGGGAGCTGTTTTTT. This encodes CASSQGSGELFF.

The rearrangement uses TRBV5-8 and TRBJ1-2; TRBD1 aligns across 10 bases. The CDR3 consists of 14 residues. The V segment lost 4 bases and the J segment 8 bases; nucleotides outside the gene matches: 8. CDR1 and CDR2 from the germline V gene are SGHTS and YDEGEE. The CDR3: CASSPEWTGGGYTF. CDR3 coding DNA: TGTGCCAGCAGCCCAGAATGGACAGGGGGAGGCTACACCTTC.

This chain connects TRBV9 to TRBJ2-3; no clear D. The CDR3 has 14 amino acids. Germline values: CDR1 SGDLS, CDR2 YYNGEE. V lost 3 bases, J lost 6 bases, and 14 bases lay in between. CDR3 coding DNA: TGTGCCAGCAGCGGCGGTTTAGTCGGGGATACGCAGTATTTT. It encodes CASSGGLVGDTQYF. Looking up the rest from reference TRBV9 and TRBJ2-3 gives the full variable domain: DSGVTQTPKHLITATGQRVTLRCSPRSGDLSVYWYQQSLDQGLQFLIQYYNGEERAKGNILERFSAQQFPDLHSELNLSSLELGDSALYFCASSGGLVGDTQYFGPGTRLTVL.

This clone was counted once. The chain recombines TRBV12-3 or TRBV12-4 with TRBJ1-6; the D gene is possibly TRBD1 (5 bases). CDR3 length equals 12 residues. The V gene lost 5 bases and the J gene lost 9 bases, with 8 bases spanning the gap. CDR3 in amino acids: CASSLGLSPLHF. The CDR3 DNA sequence: TGTGCCAGCAGTCTGGGGCTTTCACCCCTCCACTTT.

The rearrangement uses TRBV6-5 and TRBJ2-5; D remains ambiguous. Germline CDR1 reads MNHEY; CDR2 reads SVGAGI. Trimming stripped 7 bases from V and 5 bases from J, with 14 bases between. The CDR3 consists of 13 residues. This CDR3 is CASTKLSQETQYF. The CDR3 DNA reads TGTGCCAGCACTAAACTAAGCCAGGAGACCCAGTACTTC.

The chain is built from TRBV30 and TRBJ1-4; D ambiguous. The CDR3 consists of 11 residues. V lost 4 bases and J lost 5, with 5 bases in between. Germline CDR1 reads GTSNPN; CDR2 reads SVGIG (reference sequence). CDR3 DNA sequence: TGTGCCTGGATTCTAAATGAAAAACTGTTTTTT. Encoded protein: CAWILNEKLFF.

The chain is built from TRBV19 and TRBJ1-3, with a tentative D call TRBD1 (6 bases). V lost 5 bases, J lost 2 bases, and 13 bases lay in between. Germline lookup yields CDR1 LNHDA and CDR2 SQIVND (reference sequence). The CDR3 loop spans 15 amino acids. The CDR3 region is CASSVAGATGNTIYF. Here the CDR3 DNA reads TGTGCCAGTAGTGTCGCAGGGGCTACTGGAAACACCATATATTTT.

This chain connects TRBV13 to TRBJ1-1; 7 bases are shared with TRBD1. In germline, CDR1 is PRHDT, CDR2 FYEKMQ (reference sequence). CDR3 length equals 13 residues. V dropped 5 bases and J dropped 5; count of bases not matched to a gene: 5. CDR3 in amino acids: CASSNTGETEAFF. The CDR3 nucleotides are TGTGCCAGCAGCAACACAGGGGAAACTGAAGCTTTCTTT.

V usage is TRBV3-1 (or the pseudogene TRBV3-2) and J usage is TRBJ2-2, with D possibly TRBD2 on 6 matching bases. The length of the CDR3 is 16 residues. Germline CDR1 and CDR2: LGHDT and YNNKEL (reference sequence). V lost 2 bases to trimming and J lost 2 bases, with 12 bases between them. The CDR3 sequence is CASSQLARENTGELFF. The CDR3 DNA reads as TGTGCCAGCAGCCAATTGGCGCGGGAAAACACCGGGGAGCTGTTTTTT.

This clone showed up just a few times. J is TRBJ2-3 and V is TRBV2; 12 bases are a match to TRBD1. The germline V gene has CDR1 SNHLY and CDR2 FYNNEI. The trim removed 5 bases at V and 5 bases at J, leaving 2 bases unmatched. The CDR3 totals 14 residues. Here the CDR3 reads CASSWDRGQDTQYF. DNA for the CDR3: TGTGCCAGCAGTTGGGACAGGGGGCAAGATACGCAGTATTTT.

The genes are TRBV5-6 and TRBJ2-3; 9 bases map to TRBD2. Germline loops: CDR1 SGHDT, CDR2 YYEEEE. V shed 0 bases and J 4 bases; nucleotides not matched to a gene: 3. This CDR3 is built from 15 residues. CDR3 loop: CASSLEGLAADTQYF. CDR3 DNA sequence: TGTGCCAGCAGCTTGGAGGGACTAGCCGCAGATACGCAGTATTTT.

In its sample, this clone was seen once. V usage is TRBV7-2 and J usage is TRBJ2-6, with TRBD1 as a possible D gene (5 bases). Deletions cut 5 bases from V and 2 bases from J, with 13 bases between. The CDR3 sequence is 16 residues long. Germline-derived CDR1 and CDR2 are SGHTA and FQGNSA. The CDR3, as DNA: TGTGCCAGCAGCCCGCAGTCAGGGACTGGGGCCAACGTCCTGACTTTC. Its protein is CASSPQSGTGANVLTF.

The chain is built from TRBV12-3 or TRBV12-4 and TRBJ1-1; maybe TRBD1 (6 bases). This CDR3 is built from 13 residues. Trimming removed 4 bases at V and 6 bases at J, with 12 bases between. This CDR3 reads CASSSGVFAEAFF. The CDR3 DNA sequence: TGTGCCAGCAGTTCAGGGGTTTTCGCTGAAGCTTTCTTT.

V usage is TRBV4-1 and J usage is TRBJ1-2, with 7 bases matching TRBD1. The CDR3 is 14 amino acids. Per the germline V gene, CDR1 is MGHRA and CDR2 is YSYEKL. V lost 3 bases and J lost 7; bases outside the gene matches: 8. The CDR3 sequence: CASSQSGRGLGYTF. The CDR3, as DNA: TGCGCCAGCAGCCAGTCCGGGAGGGGGCTTGGCTACACCTTC.

V is TRBV7-2 and J is TRBJ1-3; D unclear. The V end was cut by 5 bases, the J end by 0 bases, with 11 bases between. Germline V gene sequence: CDR1 SGHTA, CDR2 FQGNSA. The CDR3 sequence is 15 residues long. The CDR3: CASSPSVSSGNTIYF. The CDR3 DNA is TGTGCCAGCAGCCCCTCAGTCAGCTCTGGAAACACCATATATTTT.

The V gene is TRBV6-1, the J gene TRBJ1-5; D remains unclear. CDR3 length: 15 residues. The V end was cut by 0 bases, the J end by 4 bases, with 10 bases between. Per the germline V gene, CDR1 is MNHNS and CDR2 is SASEGT. CDR3 residues: CASSEALGGNQPQHF. The CDR3 nucleotides read TGTGCCAGCAGTGAAGCCCTGGGAGGGAATCAGCCCCAGCATTTT.

V gene TRBV2 combines with J gene TRBJ1-4; D unresolved. Germline V gene lookup returns CDR1 SNHLY and CDR2 FYNNEI. V gave up 6 bases and J gave up 0 bases, with 8 bases separating them. The CDR3 is 14 amino acids. This CDR3 is CASRYSSTNEKLFF. CDR3 bases: TGTGCCAGCAGATACAGCTCAACTAATGAAAAACTGTTTTTT.

The chain uses TRBV30 and TRBJ1-2; D ambiguous. Germline V gene data show CDR1 as GTSNPN and CDR2 as SVGIG (reference sequence). The CDR3 spans 13 residues. V dropped 0 bases and J dropped 8 bases, with 13 bases sitting between them. The CDR3 region has the DNA TGTGCCTGGAGTGTACTTAGTCGGGTCGGCTACACCTTC. Translation gives CAWSVLSRVGYTF.

The V gene is TRBV29-1, the J gene TRBJ1-1, with a tentative D call TRBD1 (5 bases). Deletions cut 6 bases from V and 7 bases from J, with 24 bases between. Germline V lookup: CDR1 SQVTM, CDR2 ANQGSEA. This CDR3 comprises 15 residues. The CDR3 reads CSVVPFRDSKYEAFF. CDR3 coding DNA: TGCAGCGTCGTCCCATTCCGGGACTCGAAGTATGAAGCTTTCTTT.